The 8 T cell receptor beta chains in this list originate from one sample, sequenced in a study of blood T cell repertoires in COVID-19 (TCRdb year 2020). The library was obtained by the immunoSEQ multiplex PCR assay. Not all clones reach the TCRdb copy of this immuneACCESS table, which keeps in-frame sequences only. Checked studies attribute under half of the gap to unresolved V genes and leave the rest unexplained. Across this sample there are some 380,000 clones, with around 84% seen only once. About 1.2% of the sample is in the top ten clones. Sequenced: peripheral blood. These receptors all stem from a human donor with acute or convalescent COVID-19. The donor label of this sample is uncertain.

This sequence joins TRBV5-6 and TRBJ1-6, with 9 bases aligning to TRBD1. Germline V lookup: CDR1 SGHDT, CDR2 YYEEEE. The length of the CDR3 is 15 residues. The V and J ends lost 4 bases and 9 bases, in that order; junction bases with no gene match: 8. The CDR3 DNA is TGTGCCAGCAGCCTCCGGGACAGGGATTTTTCACCCCTCCACTTT. The encoded protein is CASSLRDRDFSPLHF.

The sample holds a few counts of this clone. This sequence joins TRBV15 and TRBJ1-5; 11 bases align to TRBD1. Trimming removed 1 base from V and 1 base from J; junction bases left unmatched: 0. CDR1 is LNHNV and CDR2 is YYDKDF in the germline V gene (reference sequence). CDR3 length: 16 amino acids. The CDR3 bases are TGTGCCACCAGCAGAGGGGACAGGGGGAGCAATCAGCCCCAGCATTTT. Translated: CATSRGDRGSNQPQHF.

The chain carries TRBV6-1 and TRBJ1-2; TRBD1 agrees at 9 bases. The CDR3 contains 13 residues. Germline assignment: CDR1 MNHNS and CDR2 SASEGT. V gave up 5 bases and J gave up 8 bases; unmatched junction bases: 6. CDR3 coding DNA: TGTGCCAGCAGTTATAACAGGGGGCAGGGCTACACCTTC. Its translation: CASSYNRGQGYTF.

V usage is TRBV3-1 (or the pseudogene TRBV3-2) and J usage is TRBJ1-2, with a possible D match to TRBD1 (5 bases). Germline V gene lookup returns CDR1 LGHDT and CDR2 YNNKEL (reference sequence). CDR3 length equals 17 residues. Trimming pared 4 bases from V and 0 bases from J, leaving 18 bases between. CDR3 in amino acids: CASSPQRYGQPNYGYTF. The CDR3 DNA follows: TGTGCCAGCAGCCCCCAAAGATATGGACAACCTAACTATGGCTACACCTTC.

This clone was picked up one time. The chain couples TRBV3-1 (or the pseudogene TRBV3-2) to TRBJ2-4, with 11 bases that match TRBD1. The V segment lost 4 bases and the J segment 7 bases; nucleotides outside the gene matches: 6. Germline CDR1 LGHDT, CDR2 YNNKEL (reference sequence). This CDR3 comprises 15 residues. Here the CDR3 reads CASSRAGTGGNIQYF. CDR3 nucleotides: TGTGCCAGCAGCCGAGCCGGGACAGGGGGTAACATTCAGTACTTC.

The chain carries TRBV5-4 and TRBJ2-5; D is possibly TRBD1 (6 bases). CDR3 length: 14 amino acids. V was trimmed by 2 bases and J by 2 bases, leaving 10 bases between them. In germline, CDR1 is SGHNT, CDR2 YYREEE (reference sequence). CDR3 bases: TGTGCCAGCAGCTTCAGGGGAGTTCAAGAGACCCAGTACTTC. This encodes CASSFRGVQETQYF.

The V and J genes are TRBV19 and TRBJ1-6; D remains ambiguous. The CDR3 runs to 15 residues. Germline V gene lookup returns CDR1 LNHDA and CDR2 SQIVND (reference sequence). The V and J ends lost 8 bases and 0 bases respectively, with 11 bases between them. The CDR3 sequence is CASSLESSYNSPLHF. CDR3 DNA sequence: TGTGCCAGTTCCCTAGAGAGCTCCTATAATTCACCCCTCCACTTT.

The chain links TRBV9 to TRBJ1-1; possibly TRBD1 for D (5 bases). Trimming cost V 0 bases and J 0 bases, with 9 bases left between them. Germline V lookup: CDR1 SGDLS, CDR2 YYNGEE. CDR3 length equals 15 residues. This CDR3 reads CASSVGWGVNTEAFF. In DNA, the CDR3 is TGTGCCAGCAGCGTAGGATGGGGGGTGAACACTGAAGCTTTCTTT.